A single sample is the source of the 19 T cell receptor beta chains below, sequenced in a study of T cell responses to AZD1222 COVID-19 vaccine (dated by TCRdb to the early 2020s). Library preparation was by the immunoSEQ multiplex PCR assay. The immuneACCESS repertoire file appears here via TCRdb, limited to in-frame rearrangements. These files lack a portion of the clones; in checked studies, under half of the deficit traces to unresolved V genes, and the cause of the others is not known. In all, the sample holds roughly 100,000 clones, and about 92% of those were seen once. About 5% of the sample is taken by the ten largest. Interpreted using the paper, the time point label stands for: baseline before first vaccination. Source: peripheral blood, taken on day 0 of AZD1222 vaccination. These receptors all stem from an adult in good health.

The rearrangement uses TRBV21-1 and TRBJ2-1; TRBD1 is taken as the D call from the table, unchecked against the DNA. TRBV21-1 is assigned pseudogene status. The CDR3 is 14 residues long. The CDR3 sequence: CASSCGIRGNEQFF. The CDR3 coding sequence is TGTGCCAGCAGCTGTGGTATCAGGGGCAATGAGCAGTTCTTC.

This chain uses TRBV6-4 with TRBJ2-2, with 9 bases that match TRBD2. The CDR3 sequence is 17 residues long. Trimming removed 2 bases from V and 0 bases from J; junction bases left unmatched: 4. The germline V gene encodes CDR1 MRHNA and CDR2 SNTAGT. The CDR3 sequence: CASSDGAGGPNTGELFF. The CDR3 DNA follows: TGTGCCAGCAGTGACGGAGCGGGGGGACCGAACACCGGGGAGCTGTTTTTT.

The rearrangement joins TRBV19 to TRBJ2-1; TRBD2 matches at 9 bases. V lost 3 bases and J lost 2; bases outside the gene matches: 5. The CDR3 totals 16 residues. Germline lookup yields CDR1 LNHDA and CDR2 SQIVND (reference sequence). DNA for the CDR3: TGTGCCAGTAGTATGAAGTCTAGCGGGACCTACAATGAGCAGTTCTTC. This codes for CASSMKSSGTYNEQFF. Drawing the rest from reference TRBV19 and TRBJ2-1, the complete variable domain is DGGITQSPKYLFRKEGQNVTLSCEQNLNHDAMYWYRQDPGQGLRLIYYSQIVNDFQKGDIAEGYSVSREKKESFPLTVTSAQKNPTAFYLCASSMKSSGTYNEQFFGPGTRLTVL.

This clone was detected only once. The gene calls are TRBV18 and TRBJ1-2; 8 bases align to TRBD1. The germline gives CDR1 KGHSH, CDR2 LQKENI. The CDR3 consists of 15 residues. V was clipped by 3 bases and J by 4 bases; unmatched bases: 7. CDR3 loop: CASSPRTGLSYGYTF. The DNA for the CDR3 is TGTGCCAGCTCACCTAGGACAGGGTTGAGCTATGGCTACACCTTC.

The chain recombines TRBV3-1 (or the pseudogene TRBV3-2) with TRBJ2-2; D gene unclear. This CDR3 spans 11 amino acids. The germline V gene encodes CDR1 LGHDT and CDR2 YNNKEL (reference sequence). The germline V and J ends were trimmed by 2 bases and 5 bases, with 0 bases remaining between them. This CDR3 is CASSQTGELFF. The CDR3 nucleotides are TGTGCCAGCAGCCAAACCGGGGAGCTGTTTTTT.

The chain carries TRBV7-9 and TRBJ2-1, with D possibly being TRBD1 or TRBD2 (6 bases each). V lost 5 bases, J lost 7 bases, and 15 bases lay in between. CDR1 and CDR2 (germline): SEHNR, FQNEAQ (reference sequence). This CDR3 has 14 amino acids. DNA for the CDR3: TGTGCCAGCAGCCCTGAGGGGGGCCTTAATGAGCAGTTCTTC. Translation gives CASSPEGGLNEQFF.

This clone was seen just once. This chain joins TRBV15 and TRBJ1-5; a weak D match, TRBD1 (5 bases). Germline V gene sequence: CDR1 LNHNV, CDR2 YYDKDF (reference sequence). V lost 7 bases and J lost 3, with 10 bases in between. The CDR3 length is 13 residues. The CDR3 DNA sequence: TGTGCCACCACCGCGACAGTCAATCAGCCCCAGCATTTT. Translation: CATTATVNQPQHF.

The CDR3 loop is CASSKRDRSFYGYTF. CDR3 DNA: TGTGCCAGCAGTAAACGGGACAGGAGTTTCTATGGCTACACCTTC. The V gene is TRBV6-5, the J gene TRBJ1-2; 8 bases line up with TRBD1. Losses at the gene ends were 5 bases for V and 4 bases for J; bases not matched to a gene: 9. Per germline, CDR1 MNHEY and CDR2 SVGAGI. CDR3 length: 15 residues.

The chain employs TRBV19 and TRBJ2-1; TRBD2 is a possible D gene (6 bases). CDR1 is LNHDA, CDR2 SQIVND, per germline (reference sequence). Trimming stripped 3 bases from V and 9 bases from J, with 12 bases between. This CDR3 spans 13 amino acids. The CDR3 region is CASSIGDSGEQFF. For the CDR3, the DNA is TGTGCCAGTAGTATCGGGGACTCTGGTGAGCAGTTCTTC.

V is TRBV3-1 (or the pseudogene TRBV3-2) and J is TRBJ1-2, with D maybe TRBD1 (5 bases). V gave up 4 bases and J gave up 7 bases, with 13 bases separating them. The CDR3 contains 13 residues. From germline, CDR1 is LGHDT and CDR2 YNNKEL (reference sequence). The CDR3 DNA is TGTGCCAGCAGCCGACCGGGGGTTGGTGGCTACACCTTC. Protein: CASSRPGVGGYTF.

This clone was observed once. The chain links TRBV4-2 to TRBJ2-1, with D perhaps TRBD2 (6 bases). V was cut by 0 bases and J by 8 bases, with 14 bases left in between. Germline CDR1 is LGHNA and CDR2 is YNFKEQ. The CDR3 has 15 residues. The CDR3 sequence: CASSQDPGGSDEQFF. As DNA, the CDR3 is TGTGCCAGCAGCCAAGACCCCGGGGGTAGCGATGAGCAGTTCTTC.

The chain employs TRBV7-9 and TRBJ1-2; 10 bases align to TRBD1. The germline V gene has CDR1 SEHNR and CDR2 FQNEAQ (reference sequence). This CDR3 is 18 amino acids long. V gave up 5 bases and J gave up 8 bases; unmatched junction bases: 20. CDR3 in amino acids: CASSEIRRGTGAEEGYTF. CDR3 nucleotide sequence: TGTGCCAGCAGCGAAATTAGACGGGGGACAGGGGCCGAGGAGGGCTACACCTTC.

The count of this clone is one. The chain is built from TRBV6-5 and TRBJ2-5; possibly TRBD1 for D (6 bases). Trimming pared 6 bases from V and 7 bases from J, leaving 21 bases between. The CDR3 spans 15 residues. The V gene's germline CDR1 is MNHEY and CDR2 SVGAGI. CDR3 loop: CASRRTDTSMGTQYF. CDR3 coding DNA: TGTGCCAGCAGGAGGACAGACACGTCTATGGGGACCCAGTACTTC.

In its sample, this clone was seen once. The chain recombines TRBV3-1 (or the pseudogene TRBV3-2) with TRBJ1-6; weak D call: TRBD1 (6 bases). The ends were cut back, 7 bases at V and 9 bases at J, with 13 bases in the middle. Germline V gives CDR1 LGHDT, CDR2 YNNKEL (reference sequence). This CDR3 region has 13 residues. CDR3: CASTSGGGSPLHF. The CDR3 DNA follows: TGTGCCAGCACCTCCGGAGGGGGTTCACCCCTCCACTTT.

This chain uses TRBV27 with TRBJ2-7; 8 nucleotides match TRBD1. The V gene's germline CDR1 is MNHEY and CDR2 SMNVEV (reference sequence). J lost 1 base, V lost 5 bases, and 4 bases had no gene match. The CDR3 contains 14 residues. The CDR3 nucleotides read TGTGCCAGCAGTCGGACAGGGAAGTCCTACGAGCAGTACTTC. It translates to CASSRTGKSYEQYF.

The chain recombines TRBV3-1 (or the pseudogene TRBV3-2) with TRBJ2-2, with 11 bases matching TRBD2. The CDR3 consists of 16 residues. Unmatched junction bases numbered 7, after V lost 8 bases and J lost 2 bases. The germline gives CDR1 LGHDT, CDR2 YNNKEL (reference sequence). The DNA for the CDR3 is TGTGCCAGCCGCAAAACTAGCGGGGGAAACACCGGGGAGCTGTTTTTT. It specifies CASRKTSGGNTGELFF.

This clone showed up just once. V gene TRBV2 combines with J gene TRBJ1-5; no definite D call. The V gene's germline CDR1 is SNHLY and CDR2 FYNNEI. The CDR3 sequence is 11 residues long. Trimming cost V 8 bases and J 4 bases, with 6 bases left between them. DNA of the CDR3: TGTGCCAGCGGAAGTAATCAGCCCCAGCATTTT. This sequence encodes CASGSNQPQHF. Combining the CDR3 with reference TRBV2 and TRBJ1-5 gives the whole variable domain EPEVTQTPSHQVTQMGQEVILRCVPISNHLYFYWYRQILGQKVEFLVSFYNNEISEKSEIFDDQFSVERPDGSNFTLKIRSTKLEDSAMYFCASGSNQPQHFGDGTRLSIL.

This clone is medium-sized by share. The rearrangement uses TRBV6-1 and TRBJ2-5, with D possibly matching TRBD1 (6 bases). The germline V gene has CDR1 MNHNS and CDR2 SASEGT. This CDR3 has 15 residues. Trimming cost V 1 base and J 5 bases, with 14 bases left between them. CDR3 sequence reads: CASSEGTGKFETQYF. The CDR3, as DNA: TGTGCCAGCAGTGAAGGCACAGGGAAGTTTGAGACCCAGTACTTC.

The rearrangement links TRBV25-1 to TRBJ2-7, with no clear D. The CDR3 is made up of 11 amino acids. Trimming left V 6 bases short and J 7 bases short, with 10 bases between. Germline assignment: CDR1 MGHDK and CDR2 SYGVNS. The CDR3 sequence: CASRSLGEQYF. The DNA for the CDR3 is TGTGCCAGCAGAAGTCTTGGGGAGCAGTACTTC.